This TCR beta chain is from a study of cytomegalovirus exposure and HLA in healthy donors. On the study more broadly: From donors who were HLA-typed, an early data release held around 85 million unique TCRs. Regarding the study as a whole: The HLA-A and HLA-B alleles of most subjects were reportedly predicted accurately from TCR beta sequences.

Each donor was nominally healthy when sampled (though unrecorded immune exposures were likely). CDR1 is SGHTA, CDR2 FQGNSA, per germline. After removal of 5 bases from V and 5 bases from J, the junction contained 5 bases not matched to a gene. This CDR3 has 15 residues. Comments on this clone: The antigen remains unidentified.

The study ran its PCR with 60 Vbeta and 13 Jbeta primers. The repertoire was sequenced with immunoSEQ multiplex PCR; TCRdb's copy has only in-frame clones and lacks some. The sample shows fewer than 120,000 clones, over 60% of them seen only once. The TCR comes from a woman aged 25 to 39 in good health and CMV-seronegative. This sequence joins TRBV7-2 and TRBJ2-5; TRBD2 matches 13 bases. The sequenced sample was PBMCs. The CDR3 DNA follows: TGTGCCAGCAGCCAACTAGCGGGAGGGCCGGAGACCCAGTACTTC. This sequence encodes CASSQLAGGPETQYF.